Below are 15 T cell receptor beta chains sequenced from a single sample in a study of T-cell memory formation after mild COVID-19. TCRdb independently ran MiXCR on the 5' RACE reads; one entry per CDR3 protein. The data hold a few hundred thousand distinct CDR3 sequences, with approximately 29% observed a single time. Sample: PBMCs or a T cell subset sorted from them (not recorded which). The receptors stem from an adult woman who had mild COVID-19 (a few samples of this study predate the infection). Cell type and time point are not known.

This clonotype has at least ten counts. This chain joins TRBV4-3 and TRBJ2-7, with D unresolved. V was pared by 0 bases and J by 4 bases, with 13 bases between. This CDR3 is 15 amino acids long. Germline assignment: CDR1 LGHNA and CDR2 YSLEER. CDR3 region: CASSQDATSWYEQYF. The CDR3 DNA sequence: TGCGCCAGCAGCCAAGATGCCACGTCTTGGTACGAGCAGTACTTC.

This clonotype was picked up a small number of times. The rearrangement joins TRBV6-5 to TRBJ2-1; 9 bases are shared with TRBD1. The germline V gene has CDR1 MNHEY and CDR2 SVGAGI. This CDR3 has 15 residues. V gave up 5 bases and J gave up 3 bases; unmatched junction bases: 5. In nucleotides, the CDR3 is TGTGCCAGCAGTGGTGGACAGGGGTACTACAATGAGCAGTTCTTC. This sequence encodes CASSGGQGYYNEQFF.

The chain joins TRBV12-3 or TRBV12-4 to TRBJ2-2, with TRBD2 matching over 9 bases. V shed 5 bases and J 4 bases; nucleotides not matched to a gene: 8. There are 16 residues in the CDR3. The CDR3 region has the DNA TGTGCCAGCAGTCTACATAGCGGGAGCTCCACCGGGGAGCTGTTTTTT. Translation: CASSLHSGSSTGELFF.

This clonotype was recorded a few times. The chain is built from TRBV5-8 and TRBJ2-3; 8 bases are a match to TRBD1. Losses at the gene ends were 4 bases for V and 2 bases for J; bases not matched to a gene: 15. This CDR3 contains 18 residues. Germline lookup yields CDR1 SGHTS and CDR2 YDEGEE. Here the CDR3 reads CASSDLLRQGTFTDTQYF. The DNA for the CDR3 is TGTGCCAGCAGCGACCTCTTGAGACAGGGGACGTTCACAGATACGCAGTATTTT.

V and J are TRBV24-1 and TRBJ1-3; no definite D call. With 2 bases removed from V and 4 bases from J, the gap between germline ends came to 5 bases. The CDR3 covers 13 residues. Germline assignment: CDR1 KGHDR and CDR2 SFDVKD. CDR3 nucleotides: TGTGCCACCAGTGATTCGGGGGGAAACACCATATATTTT. Amino acid sequence: CATSDSGGNTIYF.

A word on this clonotype: The junction shows a germline mismatch at one end, possibly a read error. The chain joins TRBV30 to TRBJ2-5, with 12 positions matching TRBD1. The CDR3 runs 11 residues. Germline loops: CDR1 GTSNPN, CDR2 SVGIG (reference sequence). The CDR3 DNA reads as TGCGGGACAGGGGGCGGGGAGACCCAGTACTTC. Translated: CGTGGGETQYF.

CDR3 sequence: CASSPRTGDYGYTF. The CDR3 nucleotides read TGTGCCAGCAGCCCTCGGACAGGGGACTATGGCTACACCTTC. The V gene is TRBV9, the J gene TRBJ1-2, with TRBD1 matching over 9 bases. CDR3 length: 14 residues. Losses at the gene ends were 4 bases for V and 3 bases for J; bases not matched to a gene: 4. Germline V lookup: CDR1 SGDLS, CDR2 YYNGEE.

This clonotype was seen only a few times. This sequence joins TRBV19 and TRBJ1-2; D is undetermined. V dropped 1 base and J dropped 0 bases, with 6 bases sitting between them. The CDR3 spans 14 residues. Per germline, CDR1 LNHDA and CDR2 SQIVND (reference sequence). The DNA for the CDR3 is TGTGCCAGTAGTATAGCATCTTCTAACTATGGCTACACCTTC. Protein: CASSIASSNYGYTF.

This chain uses TRBV5-1 with TRBJ2-1, with a weak D call TRBD2 (5 bases). Trimming shortened V by 0 bases and J by 3 bases, and 13 bases separated the two germline ends. This CDR3 is built from 16 residues. The germline gives CDR1 SGHRS, CDR2 YFSETQ. The CDR3 DNA sequence: TGCGCCAGCAGCTTGGCCCACGGGATCATCTACAATGAGCAGTTCTTC. Its translation is CASSLAHGIIYNEQFF.

This chain connects TRBV4-3 to TRBJ1-2; the D is unclear. This CDR3 has 14 amino acids. Deletions cut 1 base from V and 0 bases from J, with 6 bases between. Per the germline V gene, CDR1 is LGHNA and CDR2 is YSLEER. CDR3 in DNA: TGCGCCAGCAGCCAAGGAAGTACTAACTATGGCTACACCTTC. This encodes CASSQGSTNYGYTF.

V usage is TRBV12-3 or TRBV12-4 and J usage is TRBJ2-1; 9 bases are shared with TRBD2. Trimming took 5 bases from V and 4 from J; bases not matched to a gene: 9. There are 16 residues in the CDR3. The CDR3, as DNA: TGTGCCAGCAGTACCTCGACTAGCGGACGTTACAATGAGCAGTTCTTC. It is translated as CASSTSTSGRYNEQFF.

This clonotype was seen at least ten times. The chain is built from TRBV11-2 and TRBJ2-5; 10 bases agree with TRBD2. The CDR3 runs 17 residues. V was clipped by 0 bases and J by 5 bases; unmatched bases: 9. Germline V gene sequence: CDR1 SGHAT, CDR2 FQNNGV. The CDR3 sequence is CASSLEGWSGGAETQYF. For the CDR3, the DNA is TGTGCCAGCAGCTTAGAAGGATGGAGCGGGGGGGCGGAGACCCAGTACTTC.

The sample holds a few counts of this clonotype. V and J are TRBV7-3 and TRBJ2-3; TRBD2 aligns across 10 bases. V dropped 5 bases and J dropped 5; count of bases not matched to a gene: 7. The CDR3 is 15 amino acids. Germline loops: CDR1 SGHTA, CDR2 FQGTGA. CDR3 region: CASSHPLAGVDTQYF. The CDR3 DNA reads TGTGCCAGCAGCCACCCGCTAGCGGGGGTAGATACGCAGTATTTT.

The V call is TRBV7-2, the J call TRBJ2-1; 8 bases fit TRBD2. The V gene's germline CDR1 is SGHTA and CDR2 FQGNSA. The ends lost 4 bases at V and 0 bases at J; junction bases unmatched: 11. The CDR3 extends over 18 amino acids. The CDR3 reads CASSYEAGGPSSYNEQFF. The DNA of the CDR3 is TGTGCCAGCAGCTATGAGGCGGGAGGCCCGAGCTCCTACAATGAGCAGTTCTTC.

V and J are TRBV24-1 and TRBJ2-1; tentative D call: TRBD1 (5 bases). V lost 2 bases, J lost 8 bases, and 15 bases lay in between. Germline CDR1 KGHDR, CDR2 SFDVKD. This CDR3 spans 15 amino acids. CDR3 residues: CATSDWGPVSHEQFF. CDR3 nucleotides: TGTGCCACCAGTGATTGGGGCCCTGTGTCCCATGAGCAGTTCTTC.